Included here is one T cell receptor (beta chain) sequence, with context. Repertoires were generated with immunoSEQ multiplex PCR, while TCRdb's copy carries only in-frame clones and drops some. The sample lists more than 15,000 clones, over 90% occurring once. This sample was taken from a study of T cell clonotyping in hematopoietic cell transplantation. This CDR3 is 13 amino acids long. Trimming removed 6 bases from V and 0 bases from J, with 9 bases in between. Germline CDR1 reads SGHNT; CDR2 reads YENEEA. Sequenced sample: peripheral blood mononuclear cells. The clonotype originates from a man between 40 and 49 years old in good health. Some clones in this sample may be carry-over from other donors' samples. This chain uses TRBV11-3 with TRBJ2-7; D is perhaps TRBD2 (6 bases). The CDR3 DNA is TGTGCCAGCAGGGGGAGGCCCTCCTACGAGCAGTACTTC. It yields the protein CASRGRPSYEQYF.